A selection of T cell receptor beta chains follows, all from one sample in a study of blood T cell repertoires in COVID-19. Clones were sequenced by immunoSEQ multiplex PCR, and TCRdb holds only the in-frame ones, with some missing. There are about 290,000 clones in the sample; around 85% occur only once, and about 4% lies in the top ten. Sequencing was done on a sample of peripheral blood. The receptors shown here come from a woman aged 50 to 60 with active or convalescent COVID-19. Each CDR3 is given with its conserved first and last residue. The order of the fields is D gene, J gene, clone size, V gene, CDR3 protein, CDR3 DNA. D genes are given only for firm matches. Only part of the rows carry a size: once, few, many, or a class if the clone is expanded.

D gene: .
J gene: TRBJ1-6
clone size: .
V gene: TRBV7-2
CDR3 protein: CASSFFGGHGSPLHF
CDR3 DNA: TGTGCCAGCAGCTTCTTTGGGGGACATGGTTCACCCCTCCACTTT

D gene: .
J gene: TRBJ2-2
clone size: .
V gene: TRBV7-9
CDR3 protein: CASSLPLPPRTGELFF
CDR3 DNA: TGTGCCAGCAGCTTACCCCTACCTCCGCGCACCGGGGAGCTGTTTTTT

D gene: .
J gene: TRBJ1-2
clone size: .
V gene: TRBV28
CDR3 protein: CASKPPGRGWDYGYTF
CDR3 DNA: TGTGCCAGCAAACCTCCGGGTAGAGGGTGGGACTATGGCTACACCTTC

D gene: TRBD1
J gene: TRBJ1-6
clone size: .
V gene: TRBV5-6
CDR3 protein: CASSSLPGQSSYNSPLHF
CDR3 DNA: TGTGCCAGCAGCAGCCTACCGGGACAGAGCTCCTATAATTCACCCCTCCACTTT

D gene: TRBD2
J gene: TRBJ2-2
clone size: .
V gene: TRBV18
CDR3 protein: CASSQSLAGGSTGELFF
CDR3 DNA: TGTGCCAGCTCCCAGAGTCTAGCGGGAGGCTCGACCGGGGAGCTGTTTTTT

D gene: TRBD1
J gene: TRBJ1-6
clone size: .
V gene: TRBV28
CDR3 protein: CASRPGTVNSPLHF
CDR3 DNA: TGTGCCAGCAGGCCCGGGACAGTTAATTCACCCCTCCACTTT

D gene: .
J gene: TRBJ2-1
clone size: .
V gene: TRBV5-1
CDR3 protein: CASSLTARGDEQFF
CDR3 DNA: TGCGCCAGCAGCTTGACCGCCAGGGGGGATGAGCAGTTCTTC

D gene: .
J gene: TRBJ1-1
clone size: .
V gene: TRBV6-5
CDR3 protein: CASSGRRLPTEAFF
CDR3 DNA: TGTGCCAGCAGCGGCAGGCGTTTGCCCACTGAAGCTTTCTTT

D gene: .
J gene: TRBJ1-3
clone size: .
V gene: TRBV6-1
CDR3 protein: CASSEAWESAGNTIYF
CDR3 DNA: TGTGCCAGCAGTGAAGCTTGGGAGAGCGCTGGAAACACCATATATTTT

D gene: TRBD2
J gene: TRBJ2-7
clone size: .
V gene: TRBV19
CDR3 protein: CASSYGTSGLSYEQYF
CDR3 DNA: TGTGCCAGTAGTTACGGGACTAGCGGCTTATCCTACGAGCAGTACTTC

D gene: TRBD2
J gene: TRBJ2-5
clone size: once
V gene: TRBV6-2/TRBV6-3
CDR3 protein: CASSYLAGGAQETQYF
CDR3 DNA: TGTGCCAGCAGTTACTTGGCGGGAGGTGCCCAAGAGACCCAGTACTTC

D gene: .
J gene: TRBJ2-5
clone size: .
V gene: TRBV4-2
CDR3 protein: CASSLRGETQYF
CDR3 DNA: TGTGCCAGCAGCCTAAGGGGGGAGACCCAGTACTTC

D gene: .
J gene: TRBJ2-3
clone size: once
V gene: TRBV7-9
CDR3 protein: CASSKGDTQYF
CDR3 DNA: TGTGCCAGCAGCAAGGGGGATACGCAGTATTTT

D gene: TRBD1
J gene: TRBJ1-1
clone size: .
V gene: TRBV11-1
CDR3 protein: CASSFSGQGDAEAFF
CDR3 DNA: TGTGCCAGCAGCTTTTCAGGACAGGGGGACGCTGAAGCTTTCTTT

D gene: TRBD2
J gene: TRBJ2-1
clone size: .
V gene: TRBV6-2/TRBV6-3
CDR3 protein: CASSFGTRYNEQFF
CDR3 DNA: TGTGCCAGCAGTTTTGGGACTAGGTACAATGAGCAGTTCTTC

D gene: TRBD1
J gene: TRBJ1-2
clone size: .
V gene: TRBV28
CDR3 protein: CASSFGQGFSHPYGYTF
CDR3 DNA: TGTGCCAGCAGTTTCGGACAGGGCTTTTCGCATCCCTATGGCTACACCTTC

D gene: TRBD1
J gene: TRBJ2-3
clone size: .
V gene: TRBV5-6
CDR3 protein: CASSLENRGLTDTQYF
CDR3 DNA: TGTGCCAGCAGCTTGGAGAACAGGGGGCTGACAGATACGCAGTATTTT

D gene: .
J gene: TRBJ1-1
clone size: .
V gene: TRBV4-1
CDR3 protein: CASSDPRAGNTEAFF
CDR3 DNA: TGCGCCAGCAGTGACCCCAGGGCCGGGAACACTGAAGCTTTCTTT

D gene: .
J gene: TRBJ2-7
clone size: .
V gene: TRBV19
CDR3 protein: CASSIAVSYEQYF
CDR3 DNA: TGTGCCAGTAGTATAGCGGTGTCCTACGAGCAGTACTTC

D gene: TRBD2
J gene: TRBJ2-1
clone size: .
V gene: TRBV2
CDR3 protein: CASSALASYNEQFF
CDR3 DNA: TGTGCCAGCAGTGCACTAGCGAGTTACAATGAGCAGTTCTTC

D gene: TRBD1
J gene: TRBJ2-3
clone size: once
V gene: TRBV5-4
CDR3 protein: CASSPWTGSTDTQYF
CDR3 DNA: TGTGCCAGCAGCCCATGGACAGGGAGCACAGATACGCAGTATTTT

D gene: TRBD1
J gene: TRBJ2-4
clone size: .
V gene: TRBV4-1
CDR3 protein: CASSQESPRAGGGGSKNIQYF
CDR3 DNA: TGCGCCAGCAGCCAAGAGAGCCCGCGGGCAGGGGGCGGTGGGTCCAAAAACATTCAGTACTTC

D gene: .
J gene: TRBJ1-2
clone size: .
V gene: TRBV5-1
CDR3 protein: CASSYTPNYGYTF
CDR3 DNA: TGCGCCAGCAGCTACACCCCTAACTATGGCTACACCTTC

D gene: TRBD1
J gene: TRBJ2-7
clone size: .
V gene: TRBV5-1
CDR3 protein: CASSSHPRTGGYEQYF
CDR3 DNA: TGCGCCAGCAGCTCCCATCCCCGGACAGGGGGCTACGAGCAGTACTTC

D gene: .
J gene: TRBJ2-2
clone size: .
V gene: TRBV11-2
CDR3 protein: CASSLEASEYTGGELFF
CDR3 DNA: TGTGCCAGCAGCTTAGAAGCTAGCGAATACACGGGCGGGGAGCTGTTTTTT

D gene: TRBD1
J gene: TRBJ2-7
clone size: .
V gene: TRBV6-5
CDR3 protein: CASRPGTAHEQYF
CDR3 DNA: TGTGCCAGCAGGCCCGGGACAGCCCACGAGCAGTACTTC

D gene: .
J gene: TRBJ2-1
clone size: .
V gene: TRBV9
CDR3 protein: CASSPRDFSGEQFF
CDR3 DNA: TGTGCCAGCAGCCCTCGGGACTTTTCGGGTGAGCAGTTCTTC

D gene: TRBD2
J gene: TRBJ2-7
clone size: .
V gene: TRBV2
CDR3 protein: CASSELAGVQYF
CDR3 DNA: TGTGCCAGCAGTGAACTAGCGGGGGTGCAGTACTTC

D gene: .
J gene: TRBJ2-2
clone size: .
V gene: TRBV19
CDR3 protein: CASSIKHTGELFF
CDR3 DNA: TGTGCCAGTAGTATAAAGCACACCGGGGAGCTGTTTTTT

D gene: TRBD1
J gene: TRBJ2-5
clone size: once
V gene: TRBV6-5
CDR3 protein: CASGPGTGAMETQYF
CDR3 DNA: TGTGCCAGCGGGCCGGGGACAGGGGCTATGGAGACCCAGTACTTC

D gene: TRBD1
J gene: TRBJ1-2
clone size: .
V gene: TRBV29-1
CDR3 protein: CSVEGDRGFSYGYTF
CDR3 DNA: TGCAGCGTTGAAGGGGACAGGGGATTTAGCTATGGCTACACCTTC

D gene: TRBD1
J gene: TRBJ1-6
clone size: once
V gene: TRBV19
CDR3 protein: CASSLRDRDNSPLHF
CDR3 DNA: TGTGCCAGTAGTCTGAGGGACAGGGACAATTCACCCCTCCACTTT

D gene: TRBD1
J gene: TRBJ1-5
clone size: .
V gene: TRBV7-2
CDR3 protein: CASSPADRAQPQHF
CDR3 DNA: TGTGCCAGCAGCCCAGCTGACAGGGCTCAGCCCCAGCATTTT

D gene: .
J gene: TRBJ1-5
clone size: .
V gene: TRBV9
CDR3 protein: CASSLGGGAIQPQHF
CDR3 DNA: TGTGCCAGCAGCCTAGGGGGGGGAGCTATTCAGCCCCAGCATTTT

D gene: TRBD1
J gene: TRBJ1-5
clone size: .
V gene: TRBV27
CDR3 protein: CASSPQGAGSNQPQHF
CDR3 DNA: TGTGCCAGCAGCCCACAGGGGGCTGGTAGCAATCAGCCCCAGCATTTT

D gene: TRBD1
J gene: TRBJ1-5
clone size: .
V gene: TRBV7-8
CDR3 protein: CASREDRGSNQPQHF
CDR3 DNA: TGTGCCAGCAGGGAGGACAGGGGGAGCAATCAGCCCCAGCATTTT

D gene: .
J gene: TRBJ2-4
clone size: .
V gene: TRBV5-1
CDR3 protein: CASSFSSQNIQYF
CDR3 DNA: TGCGCCAGCAGCTTCTCCAGTCAAAACATTCAGTACTTC

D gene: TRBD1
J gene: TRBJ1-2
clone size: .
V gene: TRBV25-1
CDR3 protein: CASGGTGVAFGGYTF
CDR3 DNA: TGTGCCAGCGGGGGAACAGGGGTCGCCTTCGGGGGCTACACCTTC

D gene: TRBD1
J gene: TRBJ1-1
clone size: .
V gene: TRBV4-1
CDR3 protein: CASSQPRDSTFEAFF
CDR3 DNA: TGCGCCAGCAGCCAACCCCGGGACAGTACTTTTGAAGCTTTCTTT

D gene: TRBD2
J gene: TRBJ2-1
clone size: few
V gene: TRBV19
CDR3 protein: CASSIPPRLAGEWGEQFF
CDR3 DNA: TGTGCCAGTAGTATCCCCCCTAGACTAGCGGGAGAATGGGGTGAGCAGTTCTTC

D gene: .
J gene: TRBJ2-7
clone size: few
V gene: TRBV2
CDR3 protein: CASRISVPEIGQYF
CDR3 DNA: TGTGCCAGCAGGATTAGCGTGCCAGAGATAGGGCAGTACTTC

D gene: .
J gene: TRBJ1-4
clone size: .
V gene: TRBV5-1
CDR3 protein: CASSLSAATNEKLFF
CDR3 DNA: TGCGCCAGCAGCTTGAGCGCTGCAACTAATGAAAAACTGTTTTTT

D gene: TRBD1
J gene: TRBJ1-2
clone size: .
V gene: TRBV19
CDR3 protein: CASSTQDRGIRGYTF
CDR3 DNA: TGTGCCAGTAGTACCCAGGACAGGGGTATCCGTGGCTACACCTTC

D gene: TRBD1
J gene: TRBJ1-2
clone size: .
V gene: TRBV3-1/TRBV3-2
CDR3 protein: CAARQGGSSYGYTF
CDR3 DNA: TGTGCCGCCAGACAGGGGGGTTCCTCCTATGGCTACACCTTC

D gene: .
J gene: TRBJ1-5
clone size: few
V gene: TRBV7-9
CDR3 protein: CASTSSGGIGQPQHF
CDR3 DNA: TGTGCCAGCACCTCCAGCGGGGGGATCGGCCAGCCCCAGCATTTT

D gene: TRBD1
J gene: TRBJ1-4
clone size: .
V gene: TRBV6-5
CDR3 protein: CASSRDRAGEKLFF
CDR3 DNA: TGTGCCAGCAGTAGGGACAGGGCGGGAGAAAAACTGTTTTTT

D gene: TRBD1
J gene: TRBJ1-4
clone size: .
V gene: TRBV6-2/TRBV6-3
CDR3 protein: CASSYPGQGSEKLFF
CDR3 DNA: TGTGCCAGCAGTTACCCGGGACAGGGAAGTGAAAAACTGTTTTTT